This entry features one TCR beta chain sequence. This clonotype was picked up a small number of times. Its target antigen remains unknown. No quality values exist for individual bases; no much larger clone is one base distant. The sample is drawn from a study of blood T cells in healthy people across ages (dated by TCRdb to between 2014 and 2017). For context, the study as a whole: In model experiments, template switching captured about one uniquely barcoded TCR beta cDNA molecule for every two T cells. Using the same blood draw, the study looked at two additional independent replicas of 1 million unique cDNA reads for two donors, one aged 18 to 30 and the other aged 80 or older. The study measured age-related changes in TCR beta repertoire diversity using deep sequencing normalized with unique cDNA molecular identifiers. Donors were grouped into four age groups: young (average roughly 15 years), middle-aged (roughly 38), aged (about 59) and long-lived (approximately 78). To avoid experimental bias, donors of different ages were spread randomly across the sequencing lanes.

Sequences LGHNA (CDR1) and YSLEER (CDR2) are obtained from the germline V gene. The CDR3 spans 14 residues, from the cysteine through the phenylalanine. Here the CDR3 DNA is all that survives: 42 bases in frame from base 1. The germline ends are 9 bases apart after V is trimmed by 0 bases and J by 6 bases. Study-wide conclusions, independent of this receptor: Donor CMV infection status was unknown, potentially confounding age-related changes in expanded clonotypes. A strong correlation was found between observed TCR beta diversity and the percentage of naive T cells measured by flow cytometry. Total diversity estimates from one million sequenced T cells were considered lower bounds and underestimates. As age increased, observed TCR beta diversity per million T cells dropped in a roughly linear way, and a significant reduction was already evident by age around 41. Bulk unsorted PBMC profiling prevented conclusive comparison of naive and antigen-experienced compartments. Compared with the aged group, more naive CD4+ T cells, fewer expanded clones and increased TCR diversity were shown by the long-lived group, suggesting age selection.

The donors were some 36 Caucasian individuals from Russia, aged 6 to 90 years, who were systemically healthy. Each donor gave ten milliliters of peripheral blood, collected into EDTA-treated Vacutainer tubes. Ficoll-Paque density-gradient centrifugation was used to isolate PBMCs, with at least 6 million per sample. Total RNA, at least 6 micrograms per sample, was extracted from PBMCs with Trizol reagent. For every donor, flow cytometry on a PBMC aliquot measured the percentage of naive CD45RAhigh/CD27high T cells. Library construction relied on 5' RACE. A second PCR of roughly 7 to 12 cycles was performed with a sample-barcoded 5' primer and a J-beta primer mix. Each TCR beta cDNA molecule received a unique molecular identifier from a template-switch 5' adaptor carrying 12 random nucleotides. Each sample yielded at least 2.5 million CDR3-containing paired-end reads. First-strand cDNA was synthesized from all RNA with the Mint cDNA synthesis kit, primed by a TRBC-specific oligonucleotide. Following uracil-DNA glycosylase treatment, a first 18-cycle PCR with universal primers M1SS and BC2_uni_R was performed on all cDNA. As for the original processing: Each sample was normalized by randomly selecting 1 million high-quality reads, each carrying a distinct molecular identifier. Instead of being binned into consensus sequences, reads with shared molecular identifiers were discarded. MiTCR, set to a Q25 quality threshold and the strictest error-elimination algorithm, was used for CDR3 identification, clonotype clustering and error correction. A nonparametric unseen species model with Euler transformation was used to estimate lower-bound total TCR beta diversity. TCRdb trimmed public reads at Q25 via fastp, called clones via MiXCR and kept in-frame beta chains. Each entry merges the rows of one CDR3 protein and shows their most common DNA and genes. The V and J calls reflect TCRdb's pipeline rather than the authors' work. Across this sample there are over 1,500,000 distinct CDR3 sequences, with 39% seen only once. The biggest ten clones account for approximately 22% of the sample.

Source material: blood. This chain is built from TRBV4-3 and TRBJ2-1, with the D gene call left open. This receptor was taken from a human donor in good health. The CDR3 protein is CASSQDSVSNEQFF. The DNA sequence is TGCGCCAGCAGCCAAGATAGTGTCAGCAATGAGCAGTTCTTC.